This T cell receptor beta chain was recorded in a study of Ad26.COV2.S vaccination and SARS-CoV-2 variants. About the research overall: The vaccine Ad26.COV2.S was put into the muscle once, or twice with 56 days between.

Treatment: around 19 received Ad26.COV2.S at low or high dose, single or two shots; 5 received placebo; per-sample allocation not given. The samples date from day 63 after the first vaccine or placebo injection. In the vaccine, an Ad26 vector expressed the SARS-CoV-2 spike of the Wuhan strain. This table comes from immunoSEQ multiplex PCR, and its TCRdb copy is limited to in-frame clones, with some not included. The sample yields about 680,000 clones, 80% to 90% seen once. Notes on this clone: Antigen unknown.

Germline CDR1 and CDR2: GTSNPN and SVGIG (reference sequence). This CDR3 has 10 residues. V was shortened by 5 bases and J by 7 bases, with 5 bases between the two germline ends. Broader study findings: Breadth measured for non-spike TCRs was similar across vaccine and placebo recipients. Higher spike-specific TCR breadth was found in vaccine recipients than in placebo recipients.

The TCR comes from a person between 18 and 59 years old who received the Ad26.COV2.S COVID-19 vaccine or a placebo. The rearrangement joins TRBV30 to TRBJ2-2; D is ambiguous. Sequencing used peripheral blood, obtained in a trial of Ad26.COV2.S vaccine versus placebo. In DNA, the CDR3 is TGTGCCTGGTGGGGCGGGGAGCTGTTTTTT. As protein: CAWWGGELFF.